These 4 T cell receptor beta chains came from one sample sequenced in a study of T cell changes during pregnancy in multiple sclerosis. Measured with immunoSEQ multiplex PCR; TCRdb has only the in-frame clones, and not every one. The table has under 40,000 clones, more than 85% seen once. Sequencing was performed on CD8+ T cells from peripheral blood mononuclear cells, taken in the third trimester of pregnancy. All receptors derive from a female donor with multiple sclerosis, enrolled in a pregnancy study.

The chain links TRBV4-2 to TRBJ2-7; TRBD1 agrees at 9 bases. The J segment lost 6 bases and the V segment lost 1 base, leaving 10 bases of the junction unmatched. The germline V gene has CDR1 LGHNA and CDR2 YNFKEQ. The CDR3 has 16 residues. CDR3 bases: TGTGCCAGCAGCCAAGCTTCTACAGGGGGCAACGGCGAGCAGTACTTC. This translates into CASSQASTGGNGEQYF.

The J gene is TRBJ2-5, the V gene TRBV6-1, with 9 bases matching TRBD1. The CDR3 loop spans 14 amino acids. The germline V gene has CDR1 MNHNS and CDR2 SASEGT. Trimming cost V 2 bases and J 4 bases; bases outside gene matches: 2. Here the CDR3 reads CASSEPGQGETQYF. In nucleotides, the CDR3 is TGTGCCAGCAGTGAACCGGGACAGGGAGAGACCCAGTACTTC.

The chain uses TRBV5-6 and TRBJ2-2; 7 bases are shared with TRBD1. Per the germline V gene, CDR1 is SGHDT and CDR2 is YYEEEE. V shed 4 bases and J 1 base; nucleotides not matched to a gene: 7. The CDR3 totals 16 residues. CDR3 region: CASSPPDRVNTGELFF. The CDR3 DNA reads as TGTGCCAGCAGCCCCCCCGACAGGGTGAACACCGGGGAGCTGTTTTTT.

The chain joins TRBV27 to TRBJ2-1, with TRBD2 matching over 10 bases. CDR3 size: 17 residues. V shed 5 bases and J 9 bases; nucleotides not matched to a gene: 16. From germline, CDR1 is MNHEY and CDR2 SMNVEV (reference sequence). The CDR3 region is CASSPPRELAGAVEQFF. The CDR3 DNA is TGTGCCAGCAGTCCCCCTCGTGAGCTAGCGGGGGCGGTTGAGCAGTTCTTC.